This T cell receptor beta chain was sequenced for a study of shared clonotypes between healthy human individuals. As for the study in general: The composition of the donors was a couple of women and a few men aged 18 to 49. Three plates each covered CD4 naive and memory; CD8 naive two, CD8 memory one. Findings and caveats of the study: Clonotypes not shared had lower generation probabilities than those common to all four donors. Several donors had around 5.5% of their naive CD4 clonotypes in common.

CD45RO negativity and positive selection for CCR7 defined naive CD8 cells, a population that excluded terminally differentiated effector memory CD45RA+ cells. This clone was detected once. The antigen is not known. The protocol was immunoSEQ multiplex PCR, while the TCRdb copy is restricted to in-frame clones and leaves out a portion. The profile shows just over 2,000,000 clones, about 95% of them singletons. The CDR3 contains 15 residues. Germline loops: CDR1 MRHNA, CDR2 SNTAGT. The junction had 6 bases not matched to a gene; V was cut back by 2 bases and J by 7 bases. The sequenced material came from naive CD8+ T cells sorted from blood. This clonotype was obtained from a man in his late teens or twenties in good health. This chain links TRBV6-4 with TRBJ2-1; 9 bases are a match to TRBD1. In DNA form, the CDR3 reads TGTGCCAGCAGTGACGGGACAGGGCTGCTTAATGAGCAGTTCTTC. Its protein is CASSDGTGLLNEQFF.